This T cell receptor beta chain was recovered during a study of blood T cell repertoires in COVID-19. On the study more broadly: Some COVID-19 samples were acute and others convalescent; all came from the United States, Italy and Spain.

The CDR3 length is 17 residues. Trimming cost V 0 bases and J 4 bases, with 18 bases left between them. The germline V gene has CDR1 SGHAT and CDR2 FQNNGV. Clones were sequenced by immunoSEQ multiplex PCR, and TCRdb holds only the in-frame ones, with some missing. The sample lists about 150,000 clones, around 90% occurring once. The chain carries TRBV11-2 and TRBJ2-5; D possibly corresponds to TRBD2 (5 bases). The sequence came from a man aged 18 to 30 with COVID-19, enrolled during active disease. The specimen sequenced was peripheral blood. CDR3 nucleotide sequence: TGTGCCAGCAGCTTAGATTCGGGAATGGGTGCTGGAGAGACCCAGTACTTC. Translating it yields CASSLDSGMGAGETQYF.